The source of this T cell receptor (beta chain) is a study of T-cell memory formation after mild COVID-19. TCRdb independently ran MiXCR on the 5' RACE reads; one entry per CDR3 protein. The sample contains about 560,000 distinct CDR3 sequences, 17% of which appear only once. The length of the CDR3 is 15 residues. With 0 bases removed from V and 2 bases from J, the gap between germline ends came to 10 bases. Germline CDR1 SEHNR, CDR2 FQNEAQ (reference sequence). Specimen: PBMCs or a T cell subset sorted from them (not recorded which). The J gene is TRBJ1-2, the V gene TRBV7-9, with a tentative D call TRBD1 (6 bases). This sequence originates from an adult woman who had mild COVID-19 (a few samples of this study predate the infection). Cell type and time point are not known. CDR3 amino acids: CASSLARDRNYGYTF. CDR3 DNA: TGTGCCAGCAGCTTAGCGCGAGACAGGAACTATGGCTACACCTTC.